The sequence of this T cell receptor (beta chain) was determined in a study of blood T cell repertoires in COVID-19. Overall study context: Donors in the United States, Italy and Spain gave samples during acute or convalescent COVID-19. PBMCs, B-cell-depleted T cells, or T cells provided the cDNA or gDNA that made up the material.

In the study's own analysis: It was from reference gene primer amplification that nucleated cell counts were estimated. Produced via immunoSEQ multiplex PCR; TCRdb's table is partial and in-frame only. That table furnishes V, J and clone size, whereas the DNA furnished D and trimming. The table includes 95,000 to 150,000 clones, around 87% detected once. The sample consisted of peripheral blood. The receptor's source is a man in his 70s with active or convalescent COVID-19.

The CDR3 protein is CASSQQPTQSTALEQYF. Written as DNA, the CDR3 is TGCGCCAGCAGCCAGCAACCCACCCAGTCGACTGCCCTCGAGCAGTACTTC. The chain couples TRBV4-1 to TRBJ2-7, with D hard to call. This CDR3 region has 17 residues. Trimming took 3 bases from V and 6 from J, leaving 24 bases between them. Germline V CDR1 and CDR2: MGHRA, YSYEKL.